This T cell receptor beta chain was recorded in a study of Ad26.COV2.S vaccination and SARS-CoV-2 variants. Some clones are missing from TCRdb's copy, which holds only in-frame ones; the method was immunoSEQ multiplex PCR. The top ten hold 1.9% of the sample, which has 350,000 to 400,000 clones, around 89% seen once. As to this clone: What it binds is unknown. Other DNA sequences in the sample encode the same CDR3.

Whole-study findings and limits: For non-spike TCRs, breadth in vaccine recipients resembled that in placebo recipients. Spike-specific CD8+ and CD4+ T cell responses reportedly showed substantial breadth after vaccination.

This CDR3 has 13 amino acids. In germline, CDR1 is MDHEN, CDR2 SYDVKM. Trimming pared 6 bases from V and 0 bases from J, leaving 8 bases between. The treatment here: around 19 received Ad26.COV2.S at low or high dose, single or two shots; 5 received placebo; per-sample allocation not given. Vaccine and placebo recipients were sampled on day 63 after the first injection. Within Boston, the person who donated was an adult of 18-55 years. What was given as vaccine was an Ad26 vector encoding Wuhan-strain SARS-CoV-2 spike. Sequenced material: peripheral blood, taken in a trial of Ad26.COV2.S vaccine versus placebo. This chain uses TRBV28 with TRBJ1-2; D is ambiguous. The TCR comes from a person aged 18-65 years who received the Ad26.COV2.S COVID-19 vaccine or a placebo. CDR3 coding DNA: TGTGCCAGCAGCCTGGGAGCTAACTATGGCTACACCTTC. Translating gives CASSLGANYGYTF.